This TCR beta chain was recorded in a study of shared clonotypes between healthy human individuals. Assay: immunoSEQ multiplex PCR; the TCRdb copy retains only in-frame clones and omits some. The table records fewer than 400,000 clones, roughly 70% of them present only once. This CDR3 is built from 17 residues. Trimming removed 0 bases from V and 0 bases from J, with 14 bases in between. Germline V lookup: CDR1 SGHRS, CDR2 YFSETQ. Study-wide findings and caveats: Relative to their counterparts shared across all four donors, non-shared clonotypes exhibited diminished generation probabilities. Owing to a small donor count, the genetic and exposure-history diversity represented was limited.

This clone was found a few times. Its antigen is undetermined. This TCR derives from a man aged 25-40 years in good health. What was sequenced was memory CD4+ T cells sorted from blood. Subset meaning: CD45RA-negative fraction. V is TRBV5-1 and J is TRBJ2-3; TRBD2 might be the D (6 bases). CDR3 loop: CASSLAGAGLSTDTQYF. Here the CDR3 DNA reads TGCGCCAGCAGCTTGGCTGGCGCGGGACTTAGCACAGATACGCAGTATTTT.